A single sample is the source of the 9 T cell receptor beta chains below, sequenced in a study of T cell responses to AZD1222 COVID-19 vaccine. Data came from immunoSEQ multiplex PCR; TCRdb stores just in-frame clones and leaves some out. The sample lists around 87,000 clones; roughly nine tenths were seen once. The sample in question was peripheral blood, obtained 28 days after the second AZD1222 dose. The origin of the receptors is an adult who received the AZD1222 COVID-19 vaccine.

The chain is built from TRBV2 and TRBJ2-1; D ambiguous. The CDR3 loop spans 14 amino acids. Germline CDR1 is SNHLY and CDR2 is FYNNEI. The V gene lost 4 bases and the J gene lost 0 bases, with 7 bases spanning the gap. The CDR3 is CASSGQISYNEQFF. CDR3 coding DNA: TGTGCCAGCAGTGGGCAGATCTCCTACAATGAGCAGTTCTTC.

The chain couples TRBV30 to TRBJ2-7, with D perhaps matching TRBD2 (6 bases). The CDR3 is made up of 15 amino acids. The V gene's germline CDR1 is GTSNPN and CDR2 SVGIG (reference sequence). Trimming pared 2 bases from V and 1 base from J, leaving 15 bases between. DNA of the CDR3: TGTGCCTGGAGTAGGGGACTGGCGTTGTCCTACGAGCAGTACTTC. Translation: CAWSRGLALSYEQYF.

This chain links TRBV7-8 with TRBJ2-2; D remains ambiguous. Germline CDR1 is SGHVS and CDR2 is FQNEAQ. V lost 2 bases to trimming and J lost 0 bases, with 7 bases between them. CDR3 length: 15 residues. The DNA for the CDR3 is TGTGCCAGCAGCTTAAGGGTACCGAACACCGGGGAGCTGTTTTTT. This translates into CASSLRVPNTGELFF.

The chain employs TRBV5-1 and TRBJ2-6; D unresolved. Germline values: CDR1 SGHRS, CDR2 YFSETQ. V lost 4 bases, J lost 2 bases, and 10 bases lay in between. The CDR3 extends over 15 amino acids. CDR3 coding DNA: TGCGCCAGCAGCGGCAGTCCTACTGGGGCCAACGTCCTGACTTTC. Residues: CASSGSPTGANVLTF.

The CDR3 region is CASTPGDTQYF. CDR3 in DNA: TGTGCCAGCACCCCGGGAGATACGCAGTATTTT. The chain joins TRBV12-3 or TRBV12-4 to TRBJ2-3; D is ambiguous. The CDR3 has 11 residues. Between the trimmed V and J ends, which lost 7 bases and 5 bases, there was a span of 7 bases.

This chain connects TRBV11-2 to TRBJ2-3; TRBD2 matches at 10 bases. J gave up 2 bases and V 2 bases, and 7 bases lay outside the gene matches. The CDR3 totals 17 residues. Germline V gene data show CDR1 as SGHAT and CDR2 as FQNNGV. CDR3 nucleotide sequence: TGTGCCAGCAGCTTATTTAGCGGGGGGCCCTCCACAGATACGCAGTATTTT. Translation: CASSLFSGGPSTDTQYF. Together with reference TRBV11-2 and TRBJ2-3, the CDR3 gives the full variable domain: EAGVAQSPRYKIIEKRQSVAFWCNPISGHATLYWYQQILGQGPKLLIQFQNNGVVDDSQLPKDRFSAERLKGVDSTLKIQPAKLEDSAVYLCASSLFSGGPSTDTQYFGPGTRLTVL.

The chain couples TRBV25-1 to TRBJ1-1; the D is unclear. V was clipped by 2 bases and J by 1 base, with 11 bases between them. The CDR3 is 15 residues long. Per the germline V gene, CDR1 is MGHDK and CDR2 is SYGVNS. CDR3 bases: TGTGCCAGCAGTGAAAATCCGGGGTGGAACACTGAAGCTTTCTTT. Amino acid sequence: CASSENPGWNTEAFF.

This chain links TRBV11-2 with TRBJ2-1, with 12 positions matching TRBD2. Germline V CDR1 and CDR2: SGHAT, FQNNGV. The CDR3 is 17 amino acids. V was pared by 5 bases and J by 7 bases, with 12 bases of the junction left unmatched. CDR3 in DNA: TGTGCCAGCAGCCAATTCCTAGCGGGGGGGAGTTATAATGAGCAGTTCTTC. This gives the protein CASSQFLAGGSYNEQFF.

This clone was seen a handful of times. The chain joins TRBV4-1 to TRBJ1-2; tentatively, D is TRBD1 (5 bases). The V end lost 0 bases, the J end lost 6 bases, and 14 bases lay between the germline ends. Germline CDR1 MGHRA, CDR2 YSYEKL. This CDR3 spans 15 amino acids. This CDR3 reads CASSQEGGEVDGYTF. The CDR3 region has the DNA TGCGCCAGCAGCCAAGAGGGGGGGGAGGTGGATGGCTACACCTTC.